Reported below is one TCR beta chain. During its preparation, the TCRbeta library received unique molecular identifiers. TCRdb passed the PCR reads through MiXCR, listing each CDR3 protein once. Among fewer than 150,000 distinct CDR3 sequences listed, approximately 8.7% were seen once. V was clipped by 5 bases and J by 7 bases, with 11 bases between them. In germline, CDR1 is SGHTA, CDR2 FQGTGA. The CDR3 loop spans 13 amino acids. The data are from a study of T-cell reconstitution after alpha-beta-depleted transplantation in children. This specimen consisted of PBMCs, mostly from graft donor cells, obtained 180 days after TCRalphabeta/CD19-depleted stem cell transplant. The sequence was obtained from a girl less than two years old who had a stem cell transplant for combined immunodeficiency, so the T cells may come from the graft donor. The V call is TRBV7-3, the J call TRBJ2-2; D call uncertain. The CDR3 sequence: CASSPLGHGELFF. CDR3 coding DNA: TGTGCCAGCAGCCCCCTGGGCCACGGGGAGCTGTTTTTT.